Presented here are 15 T cell receptor beta chains from one specimen sequenced in a study of T cells in Graves' hyperthyroidism and ophthalmopathy. TCR beta CDR3 regions were amplified from RNA transcripts. HTBI primers were employed in a first-round RT-PCR of the TCR CDR3. One entry per CDR3 protein results from TCRdb running MiXCR on the multiplex PCR reads. The sample holds roughly 740,000 distinct CDR3 sequences, about a sixth seen once. Sample: blood. The receptors shown here come from a man between 18 and 29 years old with Graves' hyperthyroidism.

This clonotype was seen a few times. The V call is TRBV4-2, the J call TRBJ1-1; D remains unclear. CDR3 length: 14 amino acids. From germline, CDR1 is LGHNA and CDR2 YNFKEQ. Trimming took 0 bases from V and 4 from J, leaving 9 bases between them. CDR3 sequence: CASSQEGGSTEAFF. As DNA, the CDR3 is TGTGCCAGCAGCCAAGAAGGAGGGTCCACTGAAGCTTTCTTT.

The chain carries TRBV19 and TRBJ2-3; possible D gene TRBD2, 6 bases. The CDR3 totals 15 residues. Germline V gene data show CDR1 as LNHDA and CDR2 as SQIVND (reference sequence). The V gene lost 6 bases and the J gene lost 3 bases, with 16 bases spanning the gap. The CDR3 sequence is CASSQPGVRTDTQYF. DNA for the CDR3: TGTGCCAGTAGCCAACCGGGAGTTAGGACAGATACGCAGTATTTT.

This clonotype was counted many times. The chain is built from TRBV2 and TRBJ2-1; D possibly corresponds to TRBD1 (6 bases). The V gene's germline CDR1 is SNHLY and CDR2 FYNNEI. With 6 bases removed from V and 6 bases from J, the gap between germline ends came to 18 bases. The CDR3 is 15 residues long. In DNA form, the CDR3 reads TGTGCCAGCAGGGGCCGGGACAACCTGGGCAATGAGCAGTTCTTC. This translates into CASRGRDNLGNEQFF.

V is TRBV19 and J is TRBJ2-5; D is perhaps TRBD1 (6 bases). There are 15 residues in the CDR3. Trimming took 6 bases from V and 5 from J, leaving 19 bases between them. Germline values: CDR1 LNHDA, CDR2 SQIVND (reference sequence). The DNA for the CDR3 is TGTGCCAGTAGCACCACCTCGGGACAAGGGGAGACCCAGTACTTC. Translating it yields CASSTTSGQGETQYF.

The chain uses TRBV7-8 and TRBJ2-7; TRBD2 aligns across 7 bases. Germline CDR1 is SGHVS and CDR2 is FQNEAQ. This CDR3 has 16 residues. Losses at the gene ends were 5 bases for V and 3 bases for J; bases not matched to a gene: 13. This chain's CDR3 is CASSPQRGRGFYEQYF. CDR3 in DNA: TGTGCCAGCAGCCCCCAAAGAGGGAGGGGTTTCTACGAGCAGTACTTC.

This clonotype was observed a handful of times. The rearrangement links TRBV28 to TRBJ2-1, with 8 bases aligning to TRBD2. V shed 2 bases and J 0 bases; nucleotides not matched to a gene: 12. The CDR3 has 19 residues. Germline assignment: CDR1 MDHEN and CDR2 SYDVKM. CDR3 nucleotides: TGTGCCAGCAGTTTACTCAGCCTCGGACTAGCCGGCTCCTACAATGAGCAGTTCTTC. It yields the protein CASSLLSLGLAGSYNEQFF.

In its sample, this clonotype was seen many times. V and J are TRBV7-9 and TRBJ2-7; 12 positions agree with TRBD2. There are 15 residues in the CDR3. The germline CDR1 and CDR2 sequences are SEHNR and FQNEAQ (reference sequence). The ends lost 2 bases at V and 4 bases at J; junction bases unmatched: 3. CDR3 sequence: CASSLPTSGGYEQYF. The CDR3 bases are TGTGCCAGCAGCTTACCGACTAGCGGGGGTTACGAGCAGTACTTC.

The rearrangement links TRBV12-3 or TRBV12-4 to TRBJ1-1; possible D gene TRBD1, 5 bases. Trimming left V 6 bases short and J 6 bases short, with 17 bases between. The CDR3 extends over 14 amino acids. The CDR3 DNA reads TGTGCCAGCAGACCTATGGAGTGGGGCGCTGAAGCTTTCTTT. Encoded protein: CASRPMEWGAEAFF.

This clonotype was observed a few times. The rearrangement links TRBV18 to TRBJ1-3, with TRBD1 identical over 8 bases. Trimming removed 8 bases from V and 0 bases from J; junction bases left unmatched: 6. The CDR3 loop spans 15 amino acids. Germline assignment: CDR1 KGHSH and CDR2 LQKENI. In DNA form, the CDR3 reads TGTGCCAGCGCCCTGGGACAGGCCTCTGGAAACACCATATATTTT. Translating it yields CASALGQASGNTIYF. The whole variable domain, remainder taken from reference TRBV18 and TRBJ1-3, is NAGVMQNPRHLVRRRGQEARLRCSPMKGHSHVYWYRQLPEEGLKFMVYLQKENIIDESGMPKERFSAEFPKEGPSILRIQQVVRGDSAAYFCASALGQASGNTIYFGEGSWLTVV.

This clonotype was recorded many times. This chain connects TRBV9 to TRBJ2-5; no reliable D call. The CDR3 runs 14 residues. CDR1 and CDR2 from the germline V gene are SGDLS and YYNGEE. The V end lost 3 bases, the J end lost 5 bases, and 14 bases lay between the germline ends. The CDR3 sequence: CASSGSTLVETQYF. The CDR3 bases are TGTGCCAGCAGCGGGTCCACGCTTGTGGAGACCCAGTACTTC.

This clonotype was seen ten or more times. The chain uses TRBV7-2 and TRBJ2-5; D is uncertain. From germline, CDR1 is SGHTA and CDR2 FQGNSA. The CDR3 contains 12 residues. Between the trimmed V and J ends, which lost 2 bases and 4 bases, there was a span of 5 bases. The CDR3 sequence is CASSLILETQYF. CDR3 sequence (DNA): TGTGCCAGCAGCTTAATTTTAGAGACCCAGTACTTC.

J is TRBJ1-1 and V is TRBV11-1; D remains ambiguous. The CDR3 length is 11 residues. V was cut by 5 bases and J by 8 bases, with 9 bases left in between. CDR1 SGHAT and CDR2 FQDESV come from the germline V gene (reference sequence). As DNA, the CDR3 is TGTGCCAGCAGCGGCCACGACGAAGCTTTCTTT. This gives the protein CASSGHDEAFF.

This clonotype was counted many times. The chain links TRBV5-1 to TRBJ2-7, with TRBD1 matching over 7 bases. V was pared by 3 bases and J by 5 bases, with 8 bases of the junction left unmatched. This CDR3 contains 14 residues. CDR1 and CDR2 from the germline V gene are SGHRS and YFSETQ. CDR3 amino acids: CASSSRQGRDEQYF. The CDR3 DNA sequence: TGCGCCAGCAGCTCCCGACAGGGCCGCGACGAGCAGTACTTC.

The chain combines TRBV11-1 with TRBJ2-1, with 8 bases that match TRBD1. The CDR3 is made up of 17 amino acids. Germline CDR1 and CDR2: SGHAT and FQDESV (reference sequence). J was trimmed by 6 bases and V by 1 base; bases with no gene match: 11. The CDR3 region is CASSLVPTGVLRNEQFF. As DNA, the CDR3 is TGTGCCAGCAGCTTAGTACCGACAGGGGTTCTCCGCAATGAGCAGTTCTTC.

J is TRBJ2-5 and V is TRBV20-1; 12 bases fit TRBD2. V lost 2 bases to trimming and J lost 2 bases; unmatched junction nucleotides: 18. From germline, CDR1 is DFQATT and CDR2 SNEGSKA (reference sequence). The CDR3 runs to 20 residues. In nucleotides, the CDR3 is TGCAGTGCTAGATCGGCGGGGACTAGCGGGCCAACCTACTTTCAAGAGACCCAGTACTTC. It specifies CSARSAGTSGPTYFQETQYF.